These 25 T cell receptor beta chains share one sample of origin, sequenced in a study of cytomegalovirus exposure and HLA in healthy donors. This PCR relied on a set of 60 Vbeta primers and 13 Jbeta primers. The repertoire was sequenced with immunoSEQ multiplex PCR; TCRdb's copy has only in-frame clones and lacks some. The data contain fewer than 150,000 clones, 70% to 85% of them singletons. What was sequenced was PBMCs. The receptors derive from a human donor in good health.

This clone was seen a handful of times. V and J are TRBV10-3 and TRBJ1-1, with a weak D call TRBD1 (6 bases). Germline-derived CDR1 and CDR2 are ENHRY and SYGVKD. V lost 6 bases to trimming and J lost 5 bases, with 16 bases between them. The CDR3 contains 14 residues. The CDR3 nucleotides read TGTGCCATCAGACCGCCAGGGGATCGGACTGAAGCTTTCTTT. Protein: CAIRPPGDRTEAFF.

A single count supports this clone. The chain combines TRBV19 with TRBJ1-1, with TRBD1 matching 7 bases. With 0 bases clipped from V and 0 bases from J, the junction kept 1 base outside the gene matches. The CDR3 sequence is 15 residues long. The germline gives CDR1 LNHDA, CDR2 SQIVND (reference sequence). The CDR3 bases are TGTGCCAGTAGTATAGATGGACAGGTGAACACTGAAGCTTTCTTT. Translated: CASSIDGQVNTEAFF. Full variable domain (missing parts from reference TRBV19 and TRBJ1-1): DGGITQSPKYLFRKEGQNVTLSCEQNLNHDAMYWYRQDPGQGLRLIYYSQIVNDFQKGDIAEGYSVSREKKESFPLTVTSAQKNPTAFYLCASSIDGQVNTEAFFGQGTRLTVV.

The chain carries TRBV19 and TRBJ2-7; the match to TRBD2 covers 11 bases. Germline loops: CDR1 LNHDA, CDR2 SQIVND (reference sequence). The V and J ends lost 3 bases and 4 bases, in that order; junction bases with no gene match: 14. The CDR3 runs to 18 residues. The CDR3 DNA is TGTGCCAGTAGTATCAAGGTTAGCGGGAGGGCCAGTGTTTACGAGCAGTACTTC. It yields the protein CASSIKVSGRASVYEQYF. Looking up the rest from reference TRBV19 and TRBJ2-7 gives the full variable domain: DGGITQSPKYLFRKEGQNVTLSCEQNLNHDAMYWYRQDPGQGLRLIYYSQIVNDFQKGDIAEGYSVSREKKESFPLTVTSAQKNPTAFYLCASSIKVSGRASVYEQYFGPGTRLTVT.

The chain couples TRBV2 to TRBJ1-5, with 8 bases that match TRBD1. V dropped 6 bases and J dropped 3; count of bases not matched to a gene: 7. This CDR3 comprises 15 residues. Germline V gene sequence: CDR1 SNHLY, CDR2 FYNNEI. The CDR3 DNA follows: TGTGCCAGCAGGCTTCAGGGGGCTTCCAATCAGCCCCAGCATTTT. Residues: CASRLQGASNQPQHF.

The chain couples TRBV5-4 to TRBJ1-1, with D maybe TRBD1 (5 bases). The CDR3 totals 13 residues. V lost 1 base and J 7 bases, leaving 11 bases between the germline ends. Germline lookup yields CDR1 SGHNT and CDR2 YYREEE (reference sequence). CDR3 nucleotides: TGTGCCAGCAGCTTGCAGGGTTCTCATGAAGCTTTCTTT. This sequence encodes CASSLQGSHEAFF.

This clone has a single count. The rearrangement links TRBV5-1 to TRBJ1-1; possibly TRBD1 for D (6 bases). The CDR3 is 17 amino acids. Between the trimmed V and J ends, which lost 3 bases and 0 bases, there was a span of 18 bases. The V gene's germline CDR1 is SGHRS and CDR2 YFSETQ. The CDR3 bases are TGCGCCAGCAGCTACACGGGGGGGCAAACTATGAACACTGAAGCTTTCTTT. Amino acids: CASSYTGGQTMNTEAFF.

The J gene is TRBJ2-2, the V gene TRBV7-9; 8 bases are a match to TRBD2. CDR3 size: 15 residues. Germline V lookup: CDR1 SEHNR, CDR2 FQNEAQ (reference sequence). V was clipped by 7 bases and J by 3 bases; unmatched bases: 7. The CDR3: CASTRTSPDTGELFF. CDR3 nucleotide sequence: TGTGCCAGCACCCGGACTAGCCCCGACACCGGGGAGCTGTTTTTT.

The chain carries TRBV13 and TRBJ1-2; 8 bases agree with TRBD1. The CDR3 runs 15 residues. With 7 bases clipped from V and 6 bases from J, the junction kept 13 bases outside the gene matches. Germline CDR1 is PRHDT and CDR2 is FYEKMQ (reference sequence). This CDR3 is CASTRWGQVVNGYTF. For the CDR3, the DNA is TGTGCCAGCACCAGATGGGGACAGGTCGTTAATGGCTACACCTTC.

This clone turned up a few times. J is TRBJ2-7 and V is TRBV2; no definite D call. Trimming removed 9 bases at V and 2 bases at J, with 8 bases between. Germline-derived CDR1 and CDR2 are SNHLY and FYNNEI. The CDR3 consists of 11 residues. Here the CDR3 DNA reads TGTGCCAGTCTGGAGACCTACGAGCAGTACTTC. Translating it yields CASLETYEQYF.

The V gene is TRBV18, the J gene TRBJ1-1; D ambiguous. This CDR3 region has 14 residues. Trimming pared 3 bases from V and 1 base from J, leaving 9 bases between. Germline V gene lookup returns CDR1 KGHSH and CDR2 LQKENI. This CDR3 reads CASSPQIENTEAFF. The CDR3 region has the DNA TGTGCCAGCTCACCGCAGATTGAGAACACTGAAGCTTTCTTT. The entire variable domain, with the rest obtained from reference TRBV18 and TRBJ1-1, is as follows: NAGVMQNPRHLVRRRGQEARLRCSPMKGHSHVYWYRQLPEEGLKFMVYLQKENIIDESGMPKERFSAEFPKEGPSILRIQQVVRGDSAAYFCASSPQIENTEAFFGQGTRLTVV.

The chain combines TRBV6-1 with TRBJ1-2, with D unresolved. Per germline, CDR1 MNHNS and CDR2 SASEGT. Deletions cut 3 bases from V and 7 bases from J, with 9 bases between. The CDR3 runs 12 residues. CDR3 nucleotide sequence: TGTGCCAGCAGTGAGAGACTGGGTGGCTACACCTTC. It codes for CASSERLGGYTF.

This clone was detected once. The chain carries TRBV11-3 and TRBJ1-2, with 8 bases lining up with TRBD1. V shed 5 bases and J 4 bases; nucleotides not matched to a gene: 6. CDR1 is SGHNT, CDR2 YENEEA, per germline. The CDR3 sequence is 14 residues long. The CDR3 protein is CASSPRTGPYGYTF. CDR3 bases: TGTGCCAGCAGCCCGCGGACAGGGCCCTATGGCTACACCTTC.

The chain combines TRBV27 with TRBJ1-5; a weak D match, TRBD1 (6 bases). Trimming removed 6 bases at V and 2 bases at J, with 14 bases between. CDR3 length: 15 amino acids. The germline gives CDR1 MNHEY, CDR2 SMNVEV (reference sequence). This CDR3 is CASSSQGAGNQPQHF. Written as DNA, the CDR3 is TGTGCCAGCAGCTCACAGGGAGCCGGCAATCAGCCCCAGCATTTT.

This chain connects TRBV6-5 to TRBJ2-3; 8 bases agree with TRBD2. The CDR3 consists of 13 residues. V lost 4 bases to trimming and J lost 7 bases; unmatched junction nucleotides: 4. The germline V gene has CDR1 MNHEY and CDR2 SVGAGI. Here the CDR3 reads CASSFREGNTQYF. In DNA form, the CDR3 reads TGTGCCAGCAGTTTTCGGGAGGGCAATACGCAGTATTTT.

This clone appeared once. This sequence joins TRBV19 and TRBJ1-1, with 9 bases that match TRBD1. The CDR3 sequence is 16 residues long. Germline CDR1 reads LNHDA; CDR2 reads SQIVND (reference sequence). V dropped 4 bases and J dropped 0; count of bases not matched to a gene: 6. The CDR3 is CASSKTGGGLNTEAFF. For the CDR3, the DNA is TGTGCCAGTAGTAAGACAGGGGGGGGGCTGAACACTGAAGCTTTCTTT. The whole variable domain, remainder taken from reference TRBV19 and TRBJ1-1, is DGGITQSPKYLFRKEGQNVTLSCEQNLNHDAMYWYRQDPGQGLRLIYYSQIVNDFQKGDIAEGYSVSREKKESFPLTVTSAQKNPTAFYLCASSKTGGGLNTEAFFGQGTRLTVV.

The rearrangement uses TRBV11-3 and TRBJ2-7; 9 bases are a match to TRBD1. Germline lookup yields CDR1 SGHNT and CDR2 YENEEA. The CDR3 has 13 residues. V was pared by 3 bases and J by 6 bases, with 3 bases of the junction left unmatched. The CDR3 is CASSFDRGSEQYF. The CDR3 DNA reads TGTGCCAGCAGCTTTGACAGGGGGAGCGAGCAGTACTTC.

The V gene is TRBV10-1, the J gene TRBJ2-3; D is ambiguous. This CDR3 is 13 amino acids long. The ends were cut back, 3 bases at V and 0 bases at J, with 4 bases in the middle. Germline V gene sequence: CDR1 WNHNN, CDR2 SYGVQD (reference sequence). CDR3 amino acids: CASSDESTDTQYF. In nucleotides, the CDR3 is TGCGCCAGCAGTGACGAGAGCACAGATACGCAGTATTTT.

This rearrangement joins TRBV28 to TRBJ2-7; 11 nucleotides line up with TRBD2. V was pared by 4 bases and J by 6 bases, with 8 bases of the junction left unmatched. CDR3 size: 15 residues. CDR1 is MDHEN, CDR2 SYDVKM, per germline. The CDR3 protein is CASSSSLAGVSEQYF. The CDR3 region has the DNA TGTGCCAGCAGTTCGTCACTAGCGGGAGTTTCCGAGCAGTACTTC.

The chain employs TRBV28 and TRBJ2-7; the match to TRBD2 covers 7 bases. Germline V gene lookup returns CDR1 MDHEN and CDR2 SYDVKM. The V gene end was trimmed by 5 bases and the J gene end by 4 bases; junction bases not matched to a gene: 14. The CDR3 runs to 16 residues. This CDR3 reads CASSEMPRAGMYEQYF. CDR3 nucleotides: TGTGCCAGCAGTGAGATGCCGAGAGCGGGAATGTACGAGCAGTACTTC.

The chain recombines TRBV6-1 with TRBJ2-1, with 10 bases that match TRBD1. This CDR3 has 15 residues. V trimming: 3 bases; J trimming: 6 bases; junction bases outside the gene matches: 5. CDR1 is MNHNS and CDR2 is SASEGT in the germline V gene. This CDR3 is CASSDSGTGVNEQFF. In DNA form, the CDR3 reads TGTGCCAGCAGTGATTCCGGGACAGGGGTCAATGAGCAGTTCTTC.

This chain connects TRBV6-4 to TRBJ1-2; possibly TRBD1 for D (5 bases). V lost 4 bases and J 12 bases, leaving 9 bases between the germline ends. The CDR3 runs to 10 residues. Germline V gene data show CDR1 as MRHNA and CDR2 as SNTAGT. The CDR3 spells CASSGRVDTF. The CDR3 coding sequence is TGTGCCAGCAGTGGCAGGGTAGACACCTTC.

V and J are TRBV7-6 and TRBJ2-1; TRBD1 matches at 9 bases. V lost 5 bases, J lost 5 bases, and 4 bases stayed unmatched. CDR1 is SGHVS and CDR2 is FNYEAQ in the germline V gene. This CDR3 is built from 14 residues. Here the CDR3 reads CASSPRTGDNEQFF. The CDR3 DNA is TGTGCCAGCAGCCCCCGGACAGGGGACAATGAGCAGTTCTTC.

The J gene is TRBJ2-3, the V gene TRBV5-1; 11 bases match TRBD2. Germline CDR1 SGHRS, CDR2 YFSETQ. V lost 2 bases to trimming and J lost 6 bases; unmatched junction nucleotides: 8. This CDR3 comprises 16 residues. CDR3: CASSFTSGSVSDTQYF. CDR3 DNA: TGCGCCAGCAGCTTCACTAGCGGGAGCGTGTCTGATACGCAGTATTTT.

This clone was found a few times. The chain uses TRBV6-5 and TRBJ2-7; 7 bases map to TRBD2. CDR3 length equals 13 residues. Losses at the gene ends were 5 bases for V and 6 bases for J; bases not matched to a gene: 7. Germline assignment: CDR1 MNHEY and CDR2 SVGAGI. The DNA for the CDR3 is TGTGCCAGCAGTGAAGTAGCGGGCTTCGAGCAGTACTTC. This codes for CASSEVAGFEQYF.

The CDR3 protein is CSVDRDWSYEQYF. For the CDR3, the DNA is TGCAGCGTTGACCGGGACTGGTCCTACGAGCAGTACTTC. The chain employs TRBV29-1 and TRBJ2-7, with D possibly matching TRBD2 (6 bases). V dropped 3 bases and J dropped 1 base, with 10 bases sitting between them. The CDR3 totals 13 residues. Per germline, CDR1 SQVTM and CDR2 ANQGSEA.